A selection of T cell receptor beta chains follows, all from one sample in a study of glioma-infiltrating T cells after dendritic cell vaccination. Generated by immunoSEQ multiplex PCR, the TCRdb table keeps only in-frame clones and is missing some. Of some 70,000 clones listed, around 86% are singletons. Sample: blood, taken before dendritic cell vaccination. The receptor source for this set is a human donor with glioblastoma. The CDR3 runs from the conserved cysteine through the conserved F or W. A D gene is named only where the DNA matches it firmly.

J gene,D gene,CDR3 length,V gene,CDR3 protein
TRBJ1-4,-,16,TRBV5-1,CASSLDPLTVNEKLFF
TRBJ1-5,-,12,TRBV29-1,CSVEDGHQPQHF
TRBJ1-2,TRBD1,12,TRBV28,CASSSRGRGYTF
TRBJ2-3,-,12,TRBV11-3,CASSELTDTQYF
TRBJ1-2,TRBD1,14,TRBV6-1,CASSAGTATHGYTF
TRBJ2-2,TRBD1,14,TRBV5-4,CASSLEGAFGELFF
TRBJ1-2,-,17,TRBV28,CASSLWTAKARIYGYTF
TRBJ2-5,-,13,TRBV6-5,CASSQTRQETQYF
TRBJ2-1,-,12,TRBV5-4,CASSLGEAEQFF
TRBJ2-3,-,17,TRBV2,CASTQRAGRVNTDTQYF
TRBJ2-1,TRBD1,15,TRBV19,CASSKGQGPYNEQFF